This entry is about one TCR beta chain. The specificity of this receptor is unknown. Per-nucleotide qualities are absent, and no much larger clonotype sits a single base away. Preparation of the library involved the immunoSEQ multiplex PCR assay. The paper's data handling went like this. A statistical classification framework was built to diagnose cytomegalovirus status from the catalog of TCR beta chain sequences. The table was pulled from immuneACCESS by TCRdb, which kept in-frame rearrangements only. Such tables lose some clones; where checked, under half of the loss comes from unresolved V genes, and the rest has no known cause. The V and J calls and the clone size are those of that table, but D and trimming were determined from the DNA. For this sample the table gives 200,000 to 250,000 clones, of which approximately 88% were detected only once. Over 12% of the sample is taken by the ten largest.

The donors were included in the validation cohort of some 110 subjects, a group kept apart from the roughly 670-subject first cohort. This record comes from a study of cytomegalovirus exposure and HLA in healthy donors (dated by TCRdb to between 2016 and 2019). For the wider study: According to a later analysis, the 120 validation repertoires were produced on the same platform as the approximately 620 repertoires of the first cohort. The aim of the study was to test whether cataloging public T cell receptors could identify signatures of past pathogen exposure. Besides the first cohort of hundreds of subjects, a separate validation cohort made up of around 120 different subjects was used. To predict cytomegalovirus infection status, the study brought together high-throughput TCR immunosequencing, statistical association of individual TCRs with disease status, and machine learning.

Broad study findings and their caveats: Three of the identified cytomegalovirus-associated TCR beta chains were confirmed in vitro to be specific for cytomegalovirus antigens. A later analysis lacked HLA typing for the validation cohort, so it scored co-occurrence in that cohort across all 110 or so repertoires. The classifier was reported to diagnose cytomegalovirus status with high specificity and sensitivity in both the original cohort and the validation cohort. It was suggested by the authors that the approach could potentially be generalized to other disease states and immunological phenotypes. In the study, approximately 160 TCR beta chains were listed as associated with cytomegalovirus. Subsequent analysis determined that TCRs grouped into clusters in the first cohort also showed a tendency toward co-occurrence across the 120 validation repertoires, and roughly 95% of cluster scores exceeded 0. While some public TCRs were present in many individuals, most TCR sequences turned up only very rarely across donors.

The sequence derives from a woman aged 25 to 39 in good health and CMV-seropositive. Sequencing was performed on PBMCs.

This receptor carries the CDR3 CASSLRASSYNEQFF. The DNA is as follows: TGTGCCAGCAGTTTAAGGGCTAGCAGCTACAATGAGCAGTTCTTC. The receptor chain draws on TRBV27 and TRBJ2-1; a tentative D call is TRBD2 (5 bases match). The germline V gene (reference sequence) gives CDR1 as MNHEY and CDR2 as SMNVEV. The germline ends are 11 bases apart after V is trimmed by 2 bases and J by 3 bases. The CDR3 goes from the cysteine to the phenylalanine over 15 residues. CDR3 DNA only is kept here, 45 bases in frame from base 1.